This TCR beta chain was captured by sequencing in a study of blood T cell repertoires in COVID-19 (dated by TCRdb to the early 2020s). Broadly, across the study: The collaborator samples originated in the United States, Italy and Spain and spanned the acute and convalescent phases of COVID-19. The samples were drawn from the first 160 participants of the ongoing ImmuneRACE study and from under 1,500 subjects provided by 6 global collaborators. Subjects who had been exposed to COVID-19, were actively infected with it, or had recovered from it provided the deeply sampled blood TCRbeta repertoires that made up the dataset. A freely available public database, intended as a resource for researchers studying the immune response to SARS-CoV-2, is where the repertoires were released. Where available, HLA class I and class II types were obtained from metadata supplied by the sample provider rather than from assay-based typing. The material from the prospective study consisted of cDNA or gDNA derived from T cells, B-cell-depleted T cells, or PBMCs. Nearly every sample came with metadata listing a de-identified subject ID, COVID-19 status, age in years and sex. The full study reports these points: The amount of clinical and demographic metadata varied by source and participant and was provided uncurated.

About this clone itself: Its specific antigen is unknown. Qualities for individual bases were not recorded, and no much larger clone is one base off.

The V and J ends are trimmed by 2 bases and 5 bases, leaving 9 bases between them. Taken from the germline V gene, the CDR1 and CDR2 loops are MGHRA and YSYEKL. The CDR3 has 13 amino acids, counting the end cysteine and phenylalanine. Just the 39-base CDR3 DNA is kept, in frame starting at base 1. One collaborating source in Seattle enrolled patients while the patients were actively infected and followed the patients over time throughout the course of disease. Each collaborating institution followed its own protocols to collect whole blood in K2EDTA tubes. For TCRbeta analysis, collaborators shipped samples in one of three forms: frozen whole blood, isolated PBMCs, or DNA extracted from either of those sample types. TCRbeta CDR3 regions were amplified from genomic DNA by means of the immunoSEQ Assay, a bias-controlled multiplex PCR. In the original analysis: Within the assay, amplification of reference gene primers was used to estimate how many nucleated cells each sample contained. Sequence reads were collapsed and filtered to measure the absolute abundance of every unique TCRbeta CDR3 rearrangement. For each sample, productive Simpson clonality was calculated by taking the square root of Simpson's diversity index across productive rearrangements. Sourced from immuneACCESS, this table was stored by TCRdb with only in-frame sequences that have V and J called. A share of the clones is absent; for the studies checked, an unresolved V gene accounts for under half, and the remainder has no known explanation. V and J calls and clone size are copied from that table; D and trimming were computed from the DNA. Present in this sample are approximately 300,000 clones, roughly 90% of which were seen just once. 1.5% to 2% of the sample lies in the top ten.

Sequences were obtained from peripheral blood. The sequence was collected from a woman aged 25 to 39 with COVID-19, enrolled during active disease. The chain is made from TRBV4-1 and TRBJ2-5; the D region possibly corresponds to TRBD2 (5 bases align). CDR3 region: CASSQSTGETQYF. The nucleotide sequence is TGCGCCAGCAGCCAATCCACGGGGGAGACCCAGTACTTC.